Each of the 10 T cell receptor beta chains below was sequenced from the same sample in a study of blood T cell repertoires in COVID-19. Method: immunoSEQ multiplex PCR; TCRdb's copy keeps in-frame clones and lacks some. The data contain tens of thousands of clones, 90% of them singletons. Input material: peripheral blood. The origin of the receptors is a man aged 50-60 years with COVID-19, enrolled during active disease.

The chain is built from TRBV5-5 and TRBJ2-7, with 8 nucleotides matching TRBD2. Germline V gene sequence: CDR1 SGHKS, CDR2 YYEKEE (reference sequence). This CDR3 contains 15 residues. With 0 bases clipped from V and 1 base from J, the junction kept 3 bases outside the gene matches. The CDR3 region is CASSLDGRGSYEQYF. CDR3 in DNA: TGTGCCAGCAGCTTGGACGGGAGGGGGTCCTACGAGCAGTACTTC.

The chain employs TRBV10-3 and TRBJ2-7; D remains unclear. Trimming took 4 bases from V and 4 from J, leaving 17 bases between them. This CDR3 has 15 amino acids. CDR1 and CDR2 (germline): ENHRY, SYGVKD. CDR3 amino acids: CAISGPLLNDYEQYF. For the CDR3, the DNA is TGTGCCATCAGTGGTCCATTACTGAATGATTACGAGCAGTACTTC.

Comments on this clone: One end of the junction is discordant with germline, which a read error may explain. The genes are TRBV5-4 and TRBJ1-3, with D possibly TRBD1 on 5 matching bases. CDR1 and CDR2 (germline): SGHNT, YYREEE (reference sequence). The CDR3 consists of 16 residues. The CDR3 DNA is TGTGCCAGCAGCCCGGGCGGGGGGGAGTCTGGAGACACCATATATTTT. Protein product: CASSPGGGESGDTIYF.

The rearrangement joins TRBV27 to TRBJ2-3; weak D call: TRBD1 (9 bases). Germline CDR1 MNHEY, CDR2 SMNVEV (reference sequence). Trimming removed 5 bases from V and 5 bases from J, with 32 bases in between. The CDR3 extends over 20 amino acids. CDR3 sequence (DNA): TGTGCCAGCAGTCAGTCGACAGGGGGAAGGCGGCTAGCGGGTCTAGATACGCAGTATTTT. Protein sequence: CASSQSTGGRRLAGLDTQYF.

This chain uses TRBV30 with TRBJ2-1, with 14 bases that match TRBD2. The germline V gene has CDR1 GTSNPN and CDR2 SVGIG (reference sequence). The CDR3 consists of 15 residues. V lost 0 bases and J lost 8; bases outside the gene matches: 3. CDR3 sequence (DNA): TGTGCCTGGAGTGTTGGGACTAGCGGGAGATATGAGCAGTTCTTC. This translates into CAWSVGTSGRYEQFF. Full variable domain (outside the CDR3, taken from reference TRBV30 and TRBJ2-1): SQTIHQWPATLVQPVGSPLSLECTVEGTSNPNLYWYRQAAGRGLQLLFYSVGIGQISSEVPQNLSASRPQDRQFILSSKKLLLSDSGFYLCAWSVGTSGRYEQFFGPGTRLTVL.

J is TRBJ2-3 and V is TRBV18, with 7 positions matching TRBD2. V shed 0 bases, J shed 7 bases, and the junction held 10 bases outside the gene matches. In germline, CDR1 is KGHSH, CDR2 LQKENI. The CDR3 runs to 16 residues. CDR3 sequence (DNA): TGTGCCAGCTCACCACCGAGGAGCGGGGAATCGAATACGCAGTATTTT. It codes for CASSPPRSGESNTQYF. Together with reference TRBV18 and TRBJ2-3, the CDR3 gives the full variable domain: NAGVMQNPRHLVRRRGQEARLRCSPMKGHSHVYWYRQLPEEGLKFMVYLQKENIIDESGMPKERFSAEFPKEGPSILRIQQVVRGDSAAYFCASSPPRSGESNTQYFGPGTRLTVL.

The J gene is TRBJ1-6, the V gene TRBV5-1; 9 bases agree with TRBD1. Germline CDR1 is SGHRS and CDR2 is YFSETQ. The trim removed 4 bases at V and 8 bases at J, leaving 4 bases unmatched. The CDR3 sequence is 14 residues long. The CDR3 spells CASSEGQGYSPLHF. The CDR3 coding sequence is TGCGCCAGCAGCGAAGGACAGGGGTATTCACCCCTCCACTTT.

This chain links TRBV11-2 with TRBJ1-2; D perhaps matches TRBD1 (5 bases). The CDR3 length is 15 residues. Trimming took off 0 bases at V and 5 bases at J, with 13 bases between the two ends. In germline, CDR1 is SGHAT, CDR2 FQNNGV. CDR3 in DNA: TGTGCCAGCAGCTTAGAATGGCAGGGATCTTATGGCTACACCTTC. Protein: CASSLEWQGSYGYTF.

The chain employs TRBV7-8 and TRBJ2-2; D might be TRBD1 (5 bases). The germline V gene has CDR1 SGHVS and CDR2 FQNEAQ. Trimming cost V 3 bases and J 1 base, with 9 bases left between them. This CDR3 spans 15 amino acids. The CDR3 DNA sequence: TGTGCCAGCAGCTTGCTTAGGGGGAACACCGGGGAGCTGTTTTTT. Protein product: CASSLLRGNTGELFF.

The V call is TRBV4-1, the J call TRBJ1-2; 10 positions match TRBD1. The germline gives CDR1 MGHRA, CDR2 YSYEKL. V lost 1 base and J lost 8; bases outside the gene matches: 10. The CDR3 is 16 residues long. As DNA, the CDR3 is TGCGCCAGCAGCCAAGGCCTGGGACAGGGGATATGGGGCTACACCTTC. It encodes CASSQGLGQGIWGYTF.